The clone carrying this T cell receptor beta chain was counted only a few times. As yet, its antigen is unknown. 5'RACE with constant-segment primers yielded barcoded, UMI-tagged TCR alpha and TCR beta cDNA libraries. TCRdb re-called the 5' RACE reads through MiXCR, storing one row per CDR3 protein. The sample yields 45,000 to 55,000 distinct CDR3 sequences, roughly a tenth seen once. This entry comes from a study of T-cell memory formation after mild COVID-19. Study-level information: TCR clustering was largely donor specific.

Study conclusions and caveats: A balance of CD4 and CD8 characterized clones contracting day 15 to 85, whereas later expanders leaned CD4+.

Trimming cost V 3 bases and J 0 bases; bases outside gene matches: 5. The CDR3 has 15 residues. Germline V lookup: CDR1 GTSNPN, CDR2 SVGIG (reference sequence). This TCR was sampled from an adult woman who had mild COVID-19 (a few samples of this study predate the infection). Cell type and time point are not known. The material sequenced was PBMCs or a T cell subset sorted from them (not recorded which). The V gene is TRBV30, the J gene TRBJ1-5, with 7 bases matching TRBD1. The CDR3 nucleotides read TGTGCCTGGAGCCCCGACAGGGCTAGCAATCAGCCCCAGCATTTT. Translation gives CAWSPDRASNQPQHF.